This T cell receptor (beta chain) was identified during a study of cytomegalovirus exposure and HLA in healthy donors. Points from the study as a whole: Relative to equally common others, HLA-associated TCR beta chains showed greater clonal expansion in a later analysis.

60 Vbeta and 13 Jbeta primers were used in PCR. TCRdb's copy holds only in-frame clones and misses some; the assay was immunoSEQ multiplex PCR. The table lists roughly 100,000 clones, around 77% of them singletons, with 8.6% in the top ten. In the case of this clone: No antigen is known for it.

The sample taken for sequencing was PBMCs. The TCR comes from a woman aged 40 to 50 in good health and CMV-seropositive.

CDR3 residues: CASRPRGFGDTQYF. The CDR3 region has the DNA TGCGCCAGCAGACCAAGAGGGTTCGGGGATACGCAGTATTTT. The V and J genes are TRBV4-1 and TRBJ2-3, with D maybe TRBD2 (5 bases). This CDR3 comprises 14 residues. V lost 6 bases and J lost 6, with 16 bases in between. The germline CDR1 and CDR2 sequences are MGHRA and YSYEKL.